This section outlines one T cell receptor (beta chain) sequence together with its context. The clone's antigen remains unknown. No qualities accompany the bases; no much larger clone lies one base away. The CDR3 contains 14 residues, cysteine and phenylalanine counted. Of the read, only the CDR3 DNA is kept; its 42 bases are in frame from base 1. CDR1 and CDR2 (MDHEN, SYDVKM) derive from the germline V gene. V lost 8 bases and J lost 1 base; the stretch between them is 15 bases long. The data stem from a study of cytomegalovirus exposure and HLA in healthy donors (dated by TCRdb to 2016 to 2017). Background for the entire study: In an earlier analysis of approximately 640 of the donors, 276 Gb of sequence data and roughly 100 million unique TCR beta sequences from about 190 million T cells were reported. Along with the approximately 650-subject first cohort, a separate validation cohort of 120 different subjects was used. Several DR-DQ haplotypes were treated as single units for association and clustering because of strong linkage in the cohort. Every discovery cohort repertoire had been produced on one sequencing platform. A later analysis re-analyzed previously published TCR beta repertoires from 600 to 850 donors and added high-resolution HLA genotyping to study TCR occurrence patterns. Of the approximately 370 genotyped donors, 81% were placed in the genetic ancestry cluster associated with self-reported Caucasian donors. The study combined high-throughput TCR immunosequencing, statistical association of individual TCRs with disease status, and machine learning to predict cytomegalovirus infection status. A later genetic analysis took genome-wide SNP genotypes for about 55% of the 666 donors and used that subset as a discovery cohort. The study profiled the T cell repertoires of more than 500 subjects by immunosequencing and related them to cytomegalovirus serostatus. Typing coverage differed by locus: A, B, C, DRB1 and DQB1 were typed in roughly 620-640 donors, DQA1 in about 500, DPA1 in 600 to 610, and DPB1 in 450 to 490. An earlier analysis of nearly 600 of the donors applied high-throughput TCR beta sequencing to assess whether each TCR beta V gene segment acted as functional or pseudogenic. On average, roughly 240,000 unique TCR beta nucleotide sequences were sequenced per donor among about 400 genotyped donors of the cohort, with 15% to 20% of those sequences being non-productive. In the later analysis, no new phenotypic data were used to find candidate immune exposures; instead, reliance was placed on TCR beta sequences and their occurrence across donors. An early release that covered about 640 HLA-typed donors contained around 300 gigabases of sequencing data and tens of millions of unique TCR sequences. Donor age, sex, ethnicity and CMV serostatus were collected together with the repertoire data. Both class I and class II loci were covered by HLA typing, at four-digit resolution. The study aimed to test whether signatures of past pathogen exposure could be identified by cataloging public T cell receptors.

Results and caveats for the whole study, not just this receptor: A further reported finding was that TCR beta sequences accurately predicted the HLA-A and HLA-B alleles for most subjects in the first cohort. In a later analysis, most CMV-associated TCR beta chains were found to appear HLA-restricted, with HLA associations seemingly driven largely by CMV exposure. Sequencing depth was assumed to be roughly uniform across donors in the presence/absence analyses, though that assumption may not hold. Linkage disequilibrium might explain the correlated functional status among segregating V segments, but an unknown experimental factor could not be ruled out. Some IMGT-functional V segments, including TRBV6-2 and TRBV6-3, could not be told apart with the 87-base-pair reads, so those segments were excluded. Most TCR sequences were seen in very few donors, while some public TCRs were found in many individuals. A few of the identified cytomegalovirus-associated TCR beta chains were confirmed in vitro to be specific for cytomegalovirus antigens. Because HLA typing was unavailable for some donors at each locus, only the typed subset was used in association tests. When HLA alleles, especially DR and DQ, strongly co-occurred, TCR associations were difficult to assign to individual alleles. Cytomegalovirus status was reported to be diagnosed by the classifier with high specificity and sensitivity in both the original and validation cohorts. The earlier analysis of 587 of the donors excluded some 16 rarely observed V segments, including chromosome 9 orphons, because counts were too low. In an earlier analysis of approximately 590 of the donors, most TCR beta V segments appeared in productive rearrangements about 87% or about 30% of the time, broadly matching IMGT annotations. A later analysis found that TCR association rates varied across HLA loci, with DRB1 alleles showing the most associated TCRs and HLA-C alleles the fewest. A later analysis associated approximately 17,000 TCR beta sequences with specific HLA alleles at a false discovery rate of 0.05. The cohort was sequenced for TCR beta chains only, and without alpha or paired-chain data the features that could be detected were limited. In the study, 150 to 200 TCR beta chains were listed as associated with cytomegalovirus. Compared with the 666-donor mean, donors in an Asian-associated ancestry cluster had fewer N-insertions in productive TCRs, according to a later genetic analysis. CMV serostatus was the only immune exposure information available for the cohort. According to the authors, the approach could potentially be generalized to other disease states and immunological phenotypes. A later genetic analysis associated a missense DCLRE1C variant with V-gene and J-gene trimming of TCR beta chains, and an independent cohort replicated the association. Compared with equally common non-associated chains, HLA-associated TCR beta chains in a later analysis were more clonally expanded and had lower generation probabilities. A later analysis reported that several top co-occurrence clusters appeared linked to parvovirus B19, influenza, CMV and Epstein-Barr virus. A cluster of highly shared sequence variants was judged likely to represent a technical artifact of the sequencing pipeline.

The cohort was made up of 666 healthy bone marrow donors. At the time of sampling, every cohort member was nominally healthy, though immune exposures that went unrecorded were likely present. The donor tested CMV seronegative and was one of the 352 seronegative cohort members. Each donor provided a peripheral blood sample, and peripheral blood mononuclear cells were used for TCR beta sequencing. Genomic DNA was extracted from the blood cell samples with the Qiagen DNeasy Blood Extraction Kit. The library relied on the immunoSEQ multiplex PCR assay. The multiplex PCR relied on a mix of 60 forward primers for TCR Vbeta segments and 13 reverse primers for TCR Jbeta segments. The CDR3 region of rearranged TCR beta genes was amplified from genomic DNA by a multiplex PCR assay. The Illumina HiSeq System was used to sequence the amplified TCR beta libraries as 87-base-pair reads. As for how the authors treated the data: A later analysis counted about 80 million unique TCR beta chains across the 666 repertoires, and roughly 10 million of these chains were shared by at least two donors. Raw reads were error-corrected and collapsed into unique sequences with a nearest-neighbor algorithm that merged closely related sequences to remove PCR and sequencing errors. V, D and J gene segments were assigned by aligning CDR3 sequences to IMGT reference sequences. Each retained sequence needed at least a six-nucleotide match to both a V gene segment and a J gene segment. Rearrangements were called productive when the CDR3 lacked stop codons and stayed in frame with V and J; all others were non-productive. Following IMGT convention, CDR3 was defined as the stretch from the second conserved V-encoded cysteine up to the conserved J-encoded phenylalanine. Sequences without an unambiguous match to a single V gene segment were excluded from the earlier analysis of 450 to 750 of the donors. In an earlier analysis of approximately 590 of the donors, a V segment was called functional when productive rearrangements were above 56.7%, and segregating when the standard deviation between donors exceeded 5%. A statistical classification framework was built for diagnosing cytomegalovirus status from the catalog of TCR beta chain sequences. In a later analysis, TCR nucleotide sequences were compared against IMGT/GENE-DB human TR gene sequences so that V and J genes could be assigned. Using the TCRdist pipeline, a later analysis assigned CDR3 sequences along with most-parsimonious VDJ recombination scenarios. In a later analysis, every TCR beta chain was defined by the combination of its CDR3 amino acid sequence and its V-gene family, and reads without a unique V-gene family were dropped. In a later analysis, fewer than 600 highly shared, low-generation-probability nucleotide sequences were removed to address suspected cross-contamination and a sequencing artifact. For each public chain, a later analysis derived a clonal expansion index from normalized ranks of inferred template counts within each repertoire. A later analysis computed generation probabilities with a VDJ recombination model fitted to out-of-frame rearrangements, and checked the results against IGoR. A later analysis scored TCR-TCR, TCR-HLA and TCR-CMV co-occurrence with hypergeometric tests, applying a repertoire-size bias correction to TCR pairs. In a later analysis, false discovery rates were estimated by permuting HLA or CMV assignments 20 times. In a later analysis, co-occurring TCRs were grouped using DBSCAN, and TCRdist sequence similarity was added for clustering within HLA-allele-positive subsets. For co-occurrence clustering, repertoires with fewer than 30,000 or more than 120,000 public chains were excluded, along with several repertoires with anomalous nucleotide sharing. The table was pulled from immuneACCESS by TCRdb, which kept in-frame rearrangements only. Such tables lose some clones; where checked, under half of the loss comes from unresolved V genes, and the rest has no known cause. That table gives V, J and clone size, and the DNA gave D and trimming. This sample comprises 130,000 or so clones, roughly 90% of them detected only once. Roughly 0.5% of the sample goes to the ten largest clones.

The sequence joins TRBV28 to TRBJ2-7, and perhaps TRBD1 as D gene, on 5 matching bases. This sequence originates from a woman aged 40 to 49 in good health and CMV-seronegative. Sequenced: PBMCs. The nucleotide sequence reads as follows: TGTGCCAGCTTGCGGACAACAGGATCCTACGAGCAGTACTTC. It translates to CASLRTTGSYEQYF. The CDR3, completed at both ends by the reference TRBV28 and TRBJ2-7 genes, gives the full variable domain DVKVTQSSRYLVKRTGEKVFLECVQDMDHENMFWYRQDPGLGLRLIYFSYDVKMKEKGDIPEGYSVSREKKERFSLILESASTNQTSMYLCASLRTTGSYEQYFGPGTRLTVT.